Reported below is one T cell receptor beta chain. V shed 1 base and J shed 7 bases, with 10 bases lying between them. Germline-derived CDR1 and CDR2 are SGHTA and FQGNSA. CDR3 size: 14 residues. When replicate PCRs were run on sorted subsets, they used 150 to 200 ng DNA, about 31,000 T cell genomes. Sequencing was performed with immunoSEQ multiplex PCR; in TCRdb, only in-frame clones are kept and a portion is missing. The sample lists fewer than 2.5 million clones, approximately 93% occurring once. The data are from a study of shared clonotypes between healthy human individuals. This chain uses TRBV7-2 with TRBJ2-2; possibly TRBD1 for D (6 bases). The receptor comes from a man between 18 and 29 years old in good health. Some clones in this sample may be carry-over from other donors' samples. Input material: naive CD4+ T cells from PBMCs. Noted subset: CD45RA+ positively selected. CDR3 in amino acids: CASSLGQVGGELFF. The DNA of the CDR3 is TGTGCCAGCAGCTTAGGACAGGTCGGCGGGGAGCTGTTTTTT.